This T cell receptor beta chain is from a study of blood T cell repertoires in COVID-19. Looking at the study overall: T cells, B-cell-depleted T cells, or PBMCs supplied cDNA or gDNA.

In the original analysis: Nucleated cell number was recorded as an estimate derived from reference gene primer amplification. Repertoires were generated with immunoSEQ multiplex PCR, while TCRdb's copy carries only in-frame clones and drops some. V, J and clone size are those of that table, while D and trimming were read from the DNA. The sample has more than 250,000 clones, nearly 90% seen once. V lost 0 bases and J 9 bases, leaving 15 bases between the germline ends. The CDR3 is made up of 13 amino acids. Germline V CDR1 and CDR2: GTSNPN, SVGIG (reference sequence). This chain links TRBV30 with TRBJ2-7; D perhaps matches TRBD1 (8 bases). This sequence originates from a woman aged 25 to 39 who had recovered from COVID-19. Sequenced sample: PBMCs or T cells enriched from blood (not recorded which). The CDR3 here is CAWSVQGGPGQYF. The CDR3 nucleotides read TGTGCCTGGAGTGTACAGGGGGGGCCGGGGCAGTACTTC.